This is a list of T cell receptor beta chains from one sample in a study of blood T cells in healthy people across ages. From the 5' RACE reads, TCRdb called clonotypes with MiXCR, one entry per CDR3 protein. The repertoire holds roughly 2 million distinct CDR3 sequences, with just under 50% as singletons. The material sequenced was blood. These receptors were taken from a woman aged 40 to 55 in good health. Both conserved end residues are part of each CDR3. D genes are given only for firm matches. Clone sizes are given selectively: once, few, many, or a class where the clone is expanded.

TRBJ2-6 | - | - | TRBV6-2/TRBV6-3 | CASSRGRAGANVLTF | TGTGCCAGCAGTCGGGGGCGCGCTGGGGCCAACGTCCTGACTTTC
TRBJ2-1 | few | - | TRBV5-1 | CASTLTGLSYNEQFF | TGCGCCAGCACCCTAACAGGGCTATCCTACAATGAGCAGTTCTTC
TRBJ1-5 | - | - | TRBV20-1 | CSASSWGRDQPQHF | TGCAGTGCTAGTTCCTGGGGTCGCGATCAGCCCCAGCATTTT
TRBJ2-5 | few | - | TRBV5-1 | CASSLDVRGEQYF | TGCGCCAGCAGCTTGGATGTACGGGGAGAGCAGTACTTC
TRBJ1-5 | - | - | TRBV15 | CATSRDKGSGNQPQHF | TGTGCCACCAGCAGAGATAAGGGCAGTGGCAATCAGCCCCAGCATTTT
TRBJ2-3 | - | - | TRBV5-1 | CASSLQISTDTQYF | TGCGCCAGCAGCTTGCAGATTAGCACAGATACGCAGTATTTT
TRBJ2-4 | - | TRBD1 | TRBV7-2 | CASSAQGGTEQYF | TGCGCCAGCAGCGCACAGGGGGGAACGGAGCAGTACTTC
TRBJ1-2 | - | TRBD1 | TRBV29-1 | CSGAGGYGYTF | TGCAGCGGTGCAGGGGGATATGGCTACACCTTC
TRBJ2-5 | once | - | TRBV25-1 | CASTRGGLETQYF | TGTGCCAGCACCCGCGGCGGCCTGGAGACCCAGTACTTC
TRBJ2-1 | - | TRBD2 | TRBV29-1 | CSVEGLAGYEQFF | TGCAGCGTTGAGGGACTAGCGGGGTACGAGCAGTTCTTC
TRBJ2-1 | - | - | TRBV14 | CASSHGAHNEQFF | TGTGCCAGCAGCCACGGGGCTCACAATGAGCAGTTCTTC
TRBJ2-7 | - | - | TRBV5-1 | CASSREGQRNYEQYF | TGCGCCAGCAGCCGCGAGGGACAAAGAAACTACGAGCAGTACTTC
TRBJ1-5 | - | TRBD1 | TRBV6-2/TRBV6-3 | CASSYSGTGSRSNQPQHF | TGTGCCAGCAGTTACTCAGGGACAGGGAGTCGGAGCAATCAGCCCCAGCATTTT
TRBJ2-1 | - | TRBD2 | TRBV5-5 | CASSLLFGTTNEQFF | TGTGCCAGCAGCTTGCTGTTCGGGACTACCAATGAGCAGTTCTTC
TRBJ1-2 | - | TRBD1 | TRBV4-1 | CASSQDLNRGTGYLDGYTF | TGCGCCAGCAGCCAAGATTTAAATAGGGGGACAGGGTACCTCGATGGCTACACCTTC
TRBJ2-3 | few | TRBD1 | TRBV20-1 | CSASRPGTGSTDTQYF | TGCAGTGCTAGCAGGCCCGGGACAGGTAGCACAGATACGCAGTATTTT